This T cell receptor (beta chain) derives from a study of blood T cell repertoires in COVID-19. Whole-study context: The study drew acute and convalescent COVID-19 samples from the United States, Italy and Spain.

Profiling relied on immunoSEQ multiplex PCR, and the TCRdb table lists in-frame clones only, not all of them. This sample has some 180,000 clones, with around 82% found just once. This clone showed up just once. In assigning cohorts, the study relied on participant-reported clinical history. CDR3 length: 14 residues. V lost 5 bases to trimming and J lost 11 bases; unmatched junction nucleotides: 12. The germline gives CDR1 KGHSH, CDR2 LQKENI. V usage is TRBV18 and J usage is TRBJ1-2, with 9 positions matching TRBD1. This clonotype was sampled from a woman aged 55-70 years with acute COVID-19. Sequenced material: PBMCs or T cells enriched from blood (not recorded which). The CDR3 nucleotides read TGTGCCAGCTCAACGGGACAGGGTAACATGAAATACACCTTC. Protein: CASSTGQGNMKYTF.